Listed here are 7 T cell receptor beta chains from one sample, sequenced in a study of Tregs in tolerant kidney transplant recipients. The repertoire was sequenced with immunoSEQ multiplex PCR; TCRdb's copy has only in-frame clones and lacks some. The sample totals approximately 52,000 clones. Material: CD4+ T cells from blood, obtained before the transplant. The origin of the receptors is a human donor who received a combined kidney and bone marrow transplant.

Concerning this clone: The sequence runs out 3 residues before the end of the CDR3; the remainder is reconstructed from the germline J gene. The gene calls are TRBV20-1 and TRBJ2-3, with TRBD2 matching over 8 bases. The V gene end was trimmed by 6 bases and the J gene end by 0 bases; junction bases not matched to a gene: 2. The CDR3 totals 13 residues. Germline CDR1 reads DFQATT; CDR2 reads SNEGSKA (reference sequence). The CDR3 region is CSAKRESTDTQYF. The CDR3 bases that were read are TGCAGTGCAAAGCGGGAGAGCACAGATACG.

About this clone: The read ends 3 residues early relative to the CDR3; the germline J gene fills the gap. The chain recombines TRBV7-3 with TRBJ2-3; 7 nucleotides align to TRBD1. CDR1 is SGHTA and CDR2 is FQGTGA in the germline V gene. The CDR3 loop spans 15 amino acids. J lost 0 bases, V lost 6 bases, and 6 bases had no gene match. This chain's CDR3 is CASSPDRESTDTQYF. CDR3 bases read: TGTGCCAGCAGTCCTGACAGGGAAAGCACAGATACG.

About this clone itself: The CDR3 end lies 3 residues beyond the end of the read and is filled in from the germline J gene. The chain is built from TRBV7-2 and TRBJ2-5, with D hard to call. Germline V gives CDR1 SGHTA, CDR2 FQGNSA. V was shortened by 1 base and J by 1 base, with 7 bases between the two germline ends. The CDR3 has 14 amino acids. Partial CDR3 DNA: TGTGCCAGCAGCTTAGACACCTCCCAAGAGACC. It codes for CASSLDTSQET. The entire CDR3 is CASSLDTSQETQYF.

Points on this clone: The CDR3 goes on 3 residues after the read ends, and that part is filled in from the germline J gene. This sequence joins TRBV19 and TRBJ2-7; D may correspond to TRBD1 or TRBD2 (5 bases each). The germline V gene encodes CDR1 LNHDA and CDR2 SQIVND (reference sequence). The CDR3 has 13 residues. The V end lost 6 bases, the J end lost 6 bases, and 15 bases lay between the germline ends. CDR3 DNA, as far as it was read: TGTGCCAGTAGGGGTCAGGGAGATTCCGAG. Translating it yields CASRGQGDSE. The whole CDR3 is CASRGQGDSEQYF.

With regard to this clone: Sequencing ends 3 residues short of the CDR3 end; the germline J gene provides the rest. This chain joins TRBV7-2 and TRBJ2-3; TRBD2 might be the D (7 bases). The CDR3 has 13 amino acids. Germline CDR1 is SGHTA and CDR2 is FQGNSA. The CDR3 DNA, read in part, is TGTGCCAGCAGCTCTCAGGGGAGGGGAACG. Its translation: CASSSQGRGT. The entire CDR3 reads CASSSQGRGTQYF.

As to this clone: Coverage ceases 3 residues before the CDR3 finishes, and the germline J gene fills in the end. The rearrangement joins TRBV2 to TRBJ2-6, with D maybe TRBD1 (5 bases). V was cut by 6 bases and J by 0 bases, with 15 bases left in between. Germline CDR1 reads SNHLY; CDR2 reads FYNNEI. CDR3 length: 17 residues. The sequenced CDR3 bases are TGTGCCAGCAGAAGCCAGGGAAACCCCTCTGGGGCCAACGTC. This gives the protein CASRSQGNPSGANV. The CDR3, in full, reads CASRSQGNPSGANVLTF.

According to its frequency, this clone is medium-sized. The CDR3 is cut off 3 residues early in the read; its end comes from the germline J gene. V usage is TRBV6-4 and J usage is TRBJ2-2; D is uncertain. CDR1 is MRHNA and CDR2 is SNTAGT in the germline V gene. Trimming took off 5 bases at V and 5 bases at J, with 12 bases between the two ends. The CDR3 consists of 14 residues. The sequenced part of the CDR3 DNA is TGTGCCAGCAGTTCCTCCCCCGGGACCGGGGAG. It yields the protein CASSSSPGTGE. The full-length CDR3 reads as CASSSSPGTGELFF.